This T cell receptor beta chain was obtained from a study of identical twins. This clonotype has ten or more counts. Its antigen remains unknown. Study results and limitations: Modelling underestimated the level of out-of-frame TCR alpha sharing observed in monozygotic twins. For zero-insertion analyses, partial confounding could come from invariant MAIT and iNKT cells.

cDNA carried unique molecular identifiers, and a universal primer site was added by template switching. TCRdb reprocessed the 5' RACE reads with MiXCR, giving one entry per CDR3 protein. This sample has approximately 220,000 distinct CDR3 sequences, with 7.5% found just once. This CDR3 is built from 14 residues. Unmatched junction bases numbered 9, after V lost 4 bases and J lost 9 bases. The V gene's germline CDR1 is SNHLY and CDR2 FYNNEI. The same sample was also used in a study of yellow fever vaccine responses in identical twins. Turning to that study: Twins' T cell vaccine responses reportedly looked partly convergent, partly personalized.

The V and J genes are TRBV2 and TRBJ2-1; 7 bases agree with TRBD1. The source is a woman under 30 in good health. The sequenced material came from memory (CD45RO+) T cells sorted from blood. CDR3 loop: CASSADRVGGEQFF. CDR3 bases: TGTGCCAGCAGTGCAGACAGGGTTGGTGGTGAGCAGTTCTTC.